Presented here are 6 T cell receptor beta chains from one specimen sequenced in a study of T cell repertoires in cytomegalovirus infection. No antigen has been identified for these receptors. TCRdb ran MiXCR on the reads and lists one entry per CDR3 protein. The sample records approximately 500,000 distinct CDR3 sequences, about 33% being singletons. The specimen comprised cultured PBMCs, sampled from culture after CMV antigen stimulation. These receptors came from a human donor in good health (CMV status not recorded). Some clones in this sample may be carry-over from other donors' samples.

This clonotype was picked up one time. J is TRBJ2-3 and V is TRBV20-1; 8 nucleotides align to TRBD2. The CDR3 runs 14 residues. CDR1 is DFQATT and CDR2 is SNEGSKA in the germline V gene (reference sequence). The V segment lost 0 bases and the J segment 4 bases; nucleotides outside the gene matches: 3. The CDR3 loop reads CSARDGRAADTQYF. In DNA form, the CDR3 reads TGCAGTGCTAGAGACGGGAGGGCCGCAGATACGCAGTATTTT.

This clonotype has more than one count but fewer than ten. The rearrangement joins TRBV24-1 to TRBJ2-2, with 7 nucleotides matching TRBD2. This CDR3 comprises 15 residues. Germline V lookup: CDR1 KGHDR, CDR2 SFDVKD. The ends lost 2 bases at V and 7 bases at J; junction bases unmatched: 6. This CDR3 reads CATSDSSTSIGELFF. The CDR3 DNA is TGTGCCACCAGTGATTCCTCGACTAGCATCGGGGAGCTGTTTTTT.

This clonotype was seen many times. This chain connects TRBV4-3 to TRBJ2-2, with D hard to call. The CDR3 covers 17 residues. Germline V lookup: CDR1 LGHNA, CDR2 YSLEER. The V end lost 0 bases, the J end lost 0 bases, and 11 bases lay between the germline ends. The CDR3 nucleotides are TGCGCCAGCAGCCAAGACGTGAGGTCCGCGAACACCGGGGAGCTGTTTTTT. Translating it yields CASSQDVRSANTGELFF.

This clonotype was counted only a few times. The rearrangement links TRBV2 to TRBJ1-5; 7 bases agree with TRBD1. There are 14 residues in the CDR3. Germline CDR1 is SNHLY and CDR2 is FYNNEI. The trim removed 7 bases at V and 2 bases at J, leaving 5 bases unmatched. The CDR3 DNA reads TGTGCCAGCAAGGCAGGGGGACGCAATCAGCCCCAGCATTTT. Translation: CASKAGGRNQPQHF.

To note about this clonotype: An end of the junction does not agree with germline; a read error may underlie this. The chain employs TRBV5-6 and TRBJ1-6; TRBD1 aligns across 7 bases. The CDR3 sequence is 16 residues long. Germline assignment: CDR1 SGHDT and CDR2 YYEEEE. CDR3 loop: CANSLGTGVRNSPLHF. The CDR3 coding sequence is TGTGCCAACAGCTTGGGTACAGGGGTGAGGAATTCACCCCTCCACTTT.

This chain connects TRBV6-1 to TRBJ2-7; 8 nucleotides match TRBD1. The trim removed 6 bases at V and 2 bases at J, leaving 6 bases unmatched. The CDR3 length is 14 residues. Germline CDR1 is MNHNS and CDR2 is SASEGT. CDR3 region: CASSRDRSPYEQYV. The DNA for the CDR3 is TGTGCCAGCAGCCGGGACAGGAGCCCCTACGAGCAGTACGTC.